This T cell receptor beta chain was sequenced during a study of T cell responses to AZD1222 COVID-19 vaccine. Study details: Second-dose intervals near 4 or 12 weeks were combined.

The method was immunoSEQ multiplex PCR; TCRdb's version includes in-frame clones alone and lacks a portion of them. In the table there are under 130,000 clones, approximately 90% of which are singletons. Concerning this clone itself: Its antigen is not known.

The study, taken as a whole, reports: Targets within unmutated variant regions were reportedly found for nearly half of spike-specific TCRs. No repertoire was sampled before or during the peak T cell response, only after it. Among AZD1222 vaccinees, only six or seven were seropositive at baseline.

The V end lost 3 bases, the J end lost 7 bases, and 12 bases lay between the germline ends. Per the germline V gene, CDR1 is LNHDA and CDR2 is SQIVND (reference sequence). The CDR3 has 13 residues. This TCR derives from an adult in good health. V and J are TRBV19 and TRBJ1-2, with D unresolved. The specimen comprised peripheral blood, sampled on day 0 of AZD1222 vaccination. The CDR3 sequence: CASSMATPSGYTF. The CDR3 region has the DNA TGTGCCAGTAGTATGGCCACGCCAAGTGGCTACACCTTC.